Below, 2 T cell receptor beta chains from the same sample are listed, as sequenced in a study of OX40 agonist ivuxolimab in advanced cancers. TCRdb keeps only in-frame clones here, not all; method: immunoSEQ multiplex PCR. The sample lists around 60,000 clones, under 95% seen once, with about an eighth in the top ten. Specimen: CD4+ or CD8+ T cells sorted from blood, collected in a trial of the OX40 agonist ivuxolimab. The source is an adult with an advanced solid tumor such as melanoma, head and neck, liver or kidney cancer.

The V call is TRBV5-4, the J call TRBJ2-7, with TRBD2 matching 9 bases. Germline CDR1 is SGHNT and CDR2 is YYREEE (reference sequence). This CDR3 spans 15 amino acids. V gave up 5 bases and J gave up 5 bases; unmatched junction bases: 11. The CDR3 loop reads CASREPGTSFNEQYF. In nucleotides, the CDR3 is TGTGCCAGCAGGGAACCCGGGACTAGCTTTAACGAGCAGTACTTC.

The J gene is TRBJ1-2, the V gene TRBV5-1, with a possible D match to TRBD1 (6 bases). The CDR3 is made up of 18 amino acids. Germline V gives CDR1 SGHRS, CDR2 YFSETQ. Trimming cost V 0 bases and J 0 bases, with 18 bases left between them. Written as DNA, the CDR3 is TGCGCCAGCAGCTTGGAGGTTTGGGGGGCCCATCCTAACTATGGCTACACCTTC. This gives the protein CASSLEVWGAHPNYGYTF. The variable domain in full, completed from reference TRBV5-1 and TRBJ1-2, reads KAGVTQTPRYLIKTRGQQVTLSCSPISGHRSVSWYQQTPGQGLQFLFEYFSETQRNKGNFPGRFSGRQFSNSRSEMNVSTLELGDSALYLCASSLEVWGAHPNYGYTFGSGTRLTVV.